One sample yielded the 20 T cell receptor beta chains listed below, sequenced in a study of vaccination and CD4 T cells after COVID-19. This sample's treatment: approximately nine-day PBMC culture with coronavirus spike peptide pools or control peptides (ViraFEST assay). These TCRs are of unknown antigen specificity. Sequencing of DNA taken from cultured CD4+ T cells relied on the Oncomine TCR Beta short-read assay. One entry per CDR3 protein, called by TCRdb with MiXCR from the PCR reads. This sample has fewer than 18,000 distinct CDR3 sequences, with roughly half found just once. The specimen was CD4+ T cells from blood, cultured in vitro. The receptors derive from a human donor who had recovered from COVID-19.

The chain is built from TRBV20-1 and TRBJ2-3; 8 bases are shared with TRBD2. With 2 bases clipped from V and 6 bases from J, the junction kept 10 bases outside the gene matches. CDR1 and CDR2 (germline): DFQATT, SNEGSKA (reference sequence). The CDR3 runs 15 residues. In DNA, the CDR3 is TGCAGTGCTAGATCCCCAGCGGGAGTAGGTGATACGCAGTATTTT. Translated, it gives CSARSPAGVGDTQYF.

This clonotype was seen a handful of times. The chain uses TRBV19 and TRBJ1-2; D unresolved. Germline values: CDR1 LNHDA, CDR2 SQIVND (reference sequence). The length of the CDR3 is 15 residues. Trimming cost V 2 bases and J 4 bases, with 14 bases left between them. The DNA for the CDR3 is TGTGCCAGTAGTATAAGTGGAGGTCTTCCCTATGGCTACACCTTC. Translated: CASSISGGLPYGYTF.

In its sample, this clonotype was seen a few times. This chain uses TRBV18 with TRBJ1-1; 7 bases match TRBD1. V shed 4 bases, J shed 0 bases, and the junction held 2 bases outside the gene matches. The CDR3 spans 14 residues. Germline V CDR1 and CDR2: KGHSH, LQKENI. CDR3 region: CASSRQGLNTEAFF. The CDR3 DNA sequence: TGTGCCAGCTCACGACAGGGCTTGAACACTGAAGCTTTCTTT.

This clonotype was seen a few times. The V and J genes are TRBV20-1 and TRBJ2-7; weak D call: TRBD2 (5 bases). The CDR3 has 12 amino acids. Trimming shortened V by 3 bases and J by 3 bases, and 9 bases separated the two germline ends. The germline V gene has CDR1 DFQATT and CDR2 SNEGSKA (reference sequence). CDR3 amino acids: CSARGARYEQYF. Written as DNA, the CDR3 is TGCAGTGCTAGGGGAGCCCGCTACGAGCAGTACTTC.

The chain carries TRBV5-1 and TRBJ2-3, with D hard to call. Trimming pared 2 bases from V and 0 bases from J, leaving 7 bases between. This CDR3 is built from 14 residues. CDR1 and CDR2 from the germline V gene are SGHRS and YFSETQ. This CDR3 reads CASSLEVSTDTQYF. In DNA form, the CDR3 reads TGCGCCAGCAGCTTAGAGGTCAGCACAGATACGCAGTATTTT.

This clonotype has more than one count but fewer than ten. V gene TRBV15 combines with J gene TRBJ2-1; TRBD2 matches at 7 bases. CDR1 is LNHNV, CDR2 YYDKDF, per germline (reference sequence). The junction had 3 bases not matched to a gene; V was cut back by 0 bases and J by 4 bases. There are 15 residues in the CDR3. The CDR3 is CATSRDGGSYNEQFF. The DNA of the CDR3 is TGTGCCACCAGCAGAGACGGGGGGTCATACAATGAGCAGTTCTTC.

This clonotype was seen more than once but under ten times. CDR3 nucleotides: TGTGCCAGCAGCCTAAAGCCCTCCTACAATGAGCAGTTCTTC. Protein: CASSLKPSYNEQFF. This rearrangement joins TRBV7-2 to TRBJ2-1; D uncertain. The ends were cut back, 5 bases at V and 0 bases at J, with 8 bases in the middle. Germline V gene lookup returns CDR1 SGHTA and CDR2 FQGNSA. The length of the CDR3 is 14 residues.

The V and J genes are TRBV21-1 and TRBJ1-1; TRBD1, as called in the table, went unchecked against the DNA. TRBV21-1 is annotated as a pseudogene. The CDR3 totals 12 residues. For the CDR3, the DNA is TGTGCCAGCAGCAAGTCGGGCGTTGAAGCTTTCTTT. Translated, it gives CASSKSGVEAFF.

V gene TRBV24-1 combines with J gene TRBJ2-3; D possibly uses TRBD1 or TRBD2 (5 bases each). Trimming took 4 bases from V and 2 from J, leaving 15 bases between them. There are 16 residues in the CDR3. The germline V gene encodes CDR1 KGHDR and CDR2 SFDVKD. CDR3 DNA sequence: TGTGCCACCAGTGACTTGACCGGGACCAACACAGATACGCAGTATTTT. It specifies CATSDLTGTNTDTQYF.

This clonotype was counted between two and nine times. J is TRBJ1-6 and V is TRBV7-2; D call uncertain. The CDR3 consists of 15 residues. The ends were cut back, 5 bases at V and 12 bases at J, with 20 bases in the middle. From germline, CDR1 is SGHTA and CDR2 FQGNSA. CDR3 amino acids: CASSHPLRKRVPLHF. Written as DNA, the CDR3 is TGTGCCAGCAGCCACCCGCTTAGGAAGCGGGTACCCCTCCACTTT. The entire variable domain, with the rest obtained from reference TRBV7-2 and TRBJ1-6, is as follows: GAGVSQSPSNKVTEKGKDVELRCDPISGHTALYWYRQSLGQGLEFLIYFQGNSAPDKSGLPSDRFSAERTGGSVSTLTIQRTQQEDSAVYLCASSHPLRKRVPLHFGNGTRLTVT.

The V call is TRBV19, the J call TRBJ2-7, with 9 nucleotides matching TRBD1. This CDR3 region has 15 residues. Unmatched junction bases numbered 5, after V lost 3 bases and J lost 2 bases. The germline CDR1 and CDR2 sequences are LNHDA and SQIVND (reference sequence). The CDR3 sequence: CASSIPTGGTYEQYF. The CDR3 bases are TGTGCCAGTAGTATCCCCACAGGGGGCACCTACGAGCAGTACTTC.

The V call is TRBV10-3, the J call TRBJ1-1, with D possibly TRBD1 on 6 matching bases. The V gene lost 5 bases and the J gene lost 1 base, with 8 bases spanning the gap. The CDR3 consists of 13 residues. Per the germline V gene, CDR1 is ENHRY and CDR2 is SYGVKD. The CDR3 nucleotides are TGTGCCATCAGTACGGACAGGAACACTGAAGCTTTCTTT. This sequence encodes CAISTDRNTEAFF.

The chain carries TRBV28 and TRBJ2-5; TRBD1 agrees at 9 bases. J gave up 5 bases and V 4 bases, and 8 bases lay outside the gene matches. The CDR3 extends over 15 amino acids. CDR1 and CDR2 from the germline V gene are MDHEN and SYDVKM. CDR3 bases: TGTGCCAGCAGTTCCGAGGACAGGGGACGGGAGACCCAGTACTTC. Amino acids: CASSSEDRGRETQYF.

In its sample, this clonotype was seen a few times. The CDR3 spells CASRAWDRGLKVENTEAFF. The CDR3, as DNA: TGTGCCAGCAGGGCGTGGGACAGGGGGTTAAAGGTCGAGAACACTGAAGCTTTCTTT. The chain employs TRBV6-1 and TRBJ1-1, with TRBD1 matching over 11 bases. With 6 bases clipped from V and 1 base from J, the junction kept 16 bases outside the gene matches. The CDR3 is 19 amino acids. Germline CDR1 reads MNHNS; CDR2 reads SASEGT.

The V and J genes are TRBV19 and TRBJ1-5; 9 bases align to TRBD1. The CDR3 runs to 16 residues. Trimming removed 3 bases from V and 9 bases from J; junction bases left unmatched: 12. In germline, CDR1 is LNHDA, CDR2 SQIVND (reference sequence). The CDR3 sequence is CASSISRDRDFRPQHF. The CDR3, as DNA: TGTGCCAGTAGTATTTCACGGGACAGGGATTTTCGGCCCCAGCATTTT.

This chain connects TRBV28 to TRBJ1-2; D not resolved. Germline V lookup: CDR1 MDHEN, CDR2 SYDVKM. CDR3 size: 15 residues. The V end lost 1 base, the J end lost 3 bases, and 12 bases lay between the germline ends. CDR3 DNA: TGTGCCAGCAGTTTATATCCGGCGGTGGACTATGGCTACACCTTC. This codes for CASSLYPAVDYGYTF.

This clonotype showed up just a few times. The chain carries TRBV28 and TRBJ1-5; weak D call: TRBD1 (6 bases). From germline, CDR1 is MDHEN and CDR2 SYDVKM. Deletions cut 5 bases from V and 5 bases from J, with 13 bases between. This CDR3 region has 14 residues. The CDR3 DNA is TGTGCCAGCAGTCCCCACAGGGACCATCAGCCCCAGCATTTT. As protein: CASSPHRDHQPQHF.

V usage is TRBV6-1 and J usage is TRBJ1-5, with D possibly TRBD1 on 6 matching bases. Per the germline V gene, CDR1 is MNHNS and CDR2 is SASEGT. This CDR3 is 17 amino acids long. The V and J ends lost 5 bases and 1 base respectively, with 18 bases between them. CDR3 coding DNA: TGTGCCAGCAGTCCCGGACAGACTTTCTTAAGCAATCAGCCCCAGCATTTT. Amino acid sequence: CASSPGQTFLSNQPQHF.

V is TRBV27 and J is TRBJ1-5; D call uncertain. This CDR3 spans 17 amino acids. Germline V gives CDR1 MNHEY, CDR2 SMNVEV (reference sequence). V was trimmed by 2 bases and J by 0 bases, leaving 14 bases between them. The CDR3 bases are TGTGCCAGCAGTTTACGAATGACCGATTATAGCAATCAGCCCCAGCATTTT. It codes for CASSLRMTDYSNQPQHF.

V gene TRBV12-3 or TRBV12-4 combines with J gene TRBJ1-2; 8 bases agree with TRBD1. The V gene end was trimmed by 6 bases and the J gene end by 4 bases; junction bases not matched to a gene: 1. The CDR3 runs 12 residues. The CDR3 DNA is TGTGCCAGCAGCGGACAGGGCTATGGCTACACCTTC. Protein product: CASSGQGYGYTF.